This T cell receptor (beta chain) was profiled in a study of blood T cell repertoires in COVID-19. Study context: From the United States, Italy and Spain came samples of acute and convalescent COVID-19. T cells, B-cell-depleted T cells, or PBMCs provided the cDNA or gDNA that served as material.

Trimming shortened V by 2 bases and J by 2 bases, and 13 bases separated the two germline ends. CDR3 length: 16 residues. Germline V gene lookup returns CDR1 MNHEY and CDR2 SVGAGI. As originally analysed: Reference gene primer amplification in the assay estimated nucleated cell counts. The repertoire was sequenced with immunoSEQ multiplex PCR; TCRdb's copy has only in-frame clones and lacks some. V, J and clone size derive from that table, while D and trimming were established from the DNA sequence. Among roughly 100,000 clones listed, approximately 86% were seen once. Followed longitudinally, the Seattle patients had been enrolled during active infection.

The origin of this receptor is a woman between 45 and 60 years old with COVID-19, enrolled during active disease. The sample comprised peripheral blood. V usage is TRBV6-5 and J usage is TRBJ2-1; the D gene is possibly TRBD2 (6 bases). CDR3 sequence reads: CASSYGGAVTYNEQFF. CDR3 in DNA: TGTGCCAGCAGTTACGGCGGGGCTGTAACCTACAATGAGCAGTTCTTC.